This T cell receptor beta chain was captured by sequencing in a study of PD-1 blockade in classical Hodgkin lymphoma. Study-level findings and limits: Anyone who began nivolumab under 1 year after ASCT was excluded. Complete responders matched newly diagnosed patients in baseline diversity.

This clone was seen only a few times. Its cognate antigen is unknown. Every one of the patients relapsed after autologous stem cell transplantation (brentuximab vedotin exposure was variable). This CDR3 comprises 13 residues. V was shortened by 0 bases and J by 2 bases, with 5 bases between the two germline ends. Per the germline V gene, CDR1 is LGHNA and CDR2 is YNFKEQ. Data came from immunoSEQ multiplex PCR; TCRdb stores just in-frame clones and leaves some out. The sample carries more than 45,000 clones, roughly 66% recorded once. The receptor comes from a human donor with classical Hodgkin lymphoma. J is TRBJ2-7 and V is TRBV4-2; the D gene could be TRBD1 or TRBD2 (5 bases each). The sequences come from peripheral blood mononuclear cells (PBMCs), collected before the second cycle of nivolumab. This CDR3 reads CASSQEGPYEQYF. DNA of the CDR3: TGTGCCAGCAGCCAAGAGGGACCCTACGAGCAGTACTTC.